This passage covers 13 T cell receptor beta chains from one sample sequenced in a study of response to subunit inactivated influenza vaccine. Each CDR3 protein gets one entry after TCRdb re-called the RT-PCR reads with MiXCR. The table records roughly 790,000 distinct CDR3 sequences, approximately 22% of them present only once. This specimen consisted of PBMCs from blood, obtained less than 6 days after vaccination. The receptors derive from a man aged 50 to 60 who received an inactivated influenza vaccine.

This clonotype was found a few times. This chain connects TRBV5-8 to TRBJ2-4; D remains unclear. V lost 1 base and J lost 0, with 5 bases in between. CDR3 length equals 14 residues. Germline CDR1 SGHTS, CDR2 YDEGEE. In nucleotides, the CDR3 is TGTGCCAGCAGCTTGTTATTAGCCAAAAACATTCAGTACTTC. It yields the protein CASSLLLAKNIQYF.

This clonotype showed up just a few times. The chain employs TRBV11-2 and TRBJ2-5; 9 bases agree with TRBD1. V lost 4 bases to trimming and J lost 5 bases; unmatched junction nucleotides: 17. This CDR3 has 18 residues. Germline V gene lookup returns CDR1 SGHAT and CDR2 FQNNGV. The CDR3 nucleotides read TGTGCCAGCAGCTCGTACTCCCTCCGGGACAGGGTTCTGGAGACCCAGTACTTC. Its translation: CASSSYSLRDRVLETQYF.

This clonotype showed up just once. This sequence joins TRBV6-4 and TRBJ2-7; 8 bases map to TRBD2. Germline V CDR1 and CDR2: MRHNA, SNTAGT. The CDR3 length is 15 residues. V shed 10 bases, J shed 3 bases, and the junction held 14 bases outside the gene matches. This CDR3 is CATPPRAGGYYEQYF. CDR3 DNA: TGTGCCACCCCCCCCCGGGCGGGGGGATACTACGAGCAGTACTTC.

CDR3 loop: CASSGDFEKLFF. The CDR3 DNA sequence: TGTGCCAGCAGTGGTGACTTCGAAAAACTGTTTTTT. The V gene is TRBV2, the J gene TRBJ1-4; D remains unclear. Trimming pared 4 bases from V and 8 bases from J, leaving 8 bases between. This CDR3 comprises 12 residues. Germline V gene data show CDR1 as SNHLY and CDR2 as FYNNEI.

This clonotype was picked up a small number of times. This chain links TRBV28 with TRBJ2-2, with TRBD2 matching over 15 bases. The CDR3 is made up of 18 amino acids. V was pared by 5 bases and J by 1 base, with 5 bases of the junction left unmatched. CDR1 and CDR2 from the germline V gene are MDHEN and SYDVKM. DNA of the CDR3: TGTGCCAGCAGTCACGTGGGACTAGCGGGAGGGAACACCGGGGAGCTGTTTTTT. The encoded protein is CASSHVGLAGGNTGELFF. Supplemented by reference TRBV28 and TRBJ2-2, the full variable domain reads DVKVTQSSRYLVKRTGEKVFLECVQDMDHENMFWYRQDPGLGLRLIYFSYDVKMKEKGDIPEGYSVSREKKERFSLILESASTNQTSMYLCASSHVGLAGGNTGELFFGEGSRLTVL.

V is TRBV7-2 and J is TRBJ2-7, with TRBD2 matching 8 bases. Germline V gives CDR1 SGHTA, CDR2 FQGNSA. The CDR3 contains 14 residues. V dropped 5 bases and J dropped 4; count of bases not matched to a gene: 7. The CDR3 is CASSAGGHKYEQYF. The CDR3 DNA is TGTGCCAGCAGCGCGGGGGGACATAAATACGAGCAGTACTTC. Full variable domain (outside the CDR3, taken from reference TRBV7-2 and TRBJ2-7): GAGVSQSPSNKVTEKGKDVELRCDPISGHTALYWYRQSLGQGLEFLIYFQGNSAPDKSGLPSDRFSAERTGGSVSTLTIQRTQQEDSAVYLCASSAGGHKYEQYFGPGTRLTVT.

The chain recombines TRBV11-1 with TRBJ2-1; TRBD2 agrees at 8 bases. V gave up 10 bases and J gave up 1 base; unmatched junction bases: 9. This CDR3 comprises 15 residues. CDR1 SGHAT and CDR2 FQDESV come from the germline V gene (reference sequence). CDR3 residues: CATGLAGTSYNEQFF. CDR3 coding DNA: TGTGCCACAGGGTTAGCGGGAACTTCCTACAATGAGCAGTTCTTC.

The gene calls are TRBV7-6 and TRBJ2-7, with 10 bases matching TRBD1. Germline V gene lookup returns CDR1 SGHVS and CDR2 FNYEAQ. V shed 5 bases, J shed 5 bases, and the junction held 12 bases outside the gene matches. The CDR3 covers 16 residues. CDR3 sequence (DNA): TGTGCCAGCAGCCCCCTAGACAGGGGGCATTTGAACGAGCAGTACTTC. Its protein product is CASSPLDRGHLNEQYF.

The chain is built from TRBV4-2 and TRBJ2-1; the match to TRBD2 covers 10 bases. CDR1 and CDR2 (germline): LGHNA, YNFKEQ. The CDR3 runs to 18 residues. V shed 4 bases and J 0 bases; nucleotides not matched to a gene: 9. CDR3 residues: CASSPLLAGWSSYNEQFF. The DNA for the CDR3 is TGTGCCAGCAGCCCCCTACTAGCGGGGTGGAGCTCCTACAATGAGCAGTTCTTC.

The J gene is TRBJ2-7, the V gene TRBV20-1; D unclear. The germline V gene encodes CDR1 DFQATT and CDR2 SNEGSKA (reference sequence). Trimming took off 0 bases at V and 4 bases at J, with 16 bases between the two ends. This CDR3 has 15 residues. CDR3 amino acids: CSARDRTPLRYEQYF. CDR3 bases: TGCAGTGCTAGAGATCGTACACCACTAAGGTACGAGCAGTACTTC.

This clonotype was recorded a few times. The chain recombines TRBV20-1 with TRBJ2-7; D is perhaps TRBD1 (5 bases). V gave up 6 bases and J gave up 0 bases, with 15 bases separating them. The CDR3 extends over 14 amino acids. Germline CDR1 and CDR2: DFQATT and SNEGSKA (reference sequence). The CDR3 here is CSASHRSSSYEQYF. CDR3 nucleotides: TGCAGTGCCAGTCACAGGTCGAGCTCCTACGAGCAGTACTTC.

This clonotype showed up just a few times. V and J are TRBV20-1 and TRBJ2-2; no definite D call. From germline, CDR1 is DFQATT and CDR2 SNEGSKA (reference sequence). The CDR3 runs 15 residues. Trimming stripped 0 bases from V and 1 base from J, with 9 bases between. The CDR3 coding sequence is TGCAGTGCTAGAGAATGGCACTTGAACACCGGGGAGCTGTTTTTT. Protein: CSAREWHLNTGELFF.

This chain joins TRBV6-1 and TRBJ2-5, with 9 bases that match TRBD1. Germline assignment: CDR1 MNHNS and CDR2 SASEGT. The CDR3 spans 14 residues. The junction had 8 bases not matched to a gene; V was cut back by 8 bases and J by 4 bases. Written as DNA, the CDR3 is TGTGCCAGCGCCTGGGACAGGGTCTCAGAGACCCAGTACTTC. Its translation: CASAWDRVSETQYF.